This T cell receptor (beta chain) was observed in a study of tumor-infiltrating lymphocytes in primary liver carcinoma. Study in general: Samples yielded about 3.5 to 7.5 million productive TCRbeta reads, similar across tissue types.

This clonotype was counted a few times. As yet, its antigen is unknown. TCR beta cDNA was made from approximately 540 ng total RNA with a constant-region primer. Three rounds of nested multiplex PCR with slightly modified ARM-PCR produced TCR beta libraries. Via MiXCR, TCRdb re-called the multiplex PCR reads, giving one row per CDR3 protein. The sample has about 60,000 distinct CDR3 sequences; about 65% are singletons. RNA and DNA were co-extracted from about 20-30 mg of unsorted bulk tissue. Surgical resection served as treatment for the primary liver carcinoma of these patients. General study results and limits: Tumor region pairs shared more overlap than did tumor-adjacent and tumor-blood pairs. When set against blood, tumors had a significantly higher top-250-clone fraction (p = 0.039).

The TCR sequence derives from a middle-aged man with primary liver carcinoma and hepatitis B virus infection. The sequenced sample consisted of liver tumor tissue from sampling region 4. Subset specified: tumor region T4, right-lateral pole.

DNA for the CDR3: TGTGCCAGCGCTGGCGGCGGCGGTGACTCACCCCTCCACTTT. Its protein product is CASAGGGGDSPLHF. The chain joins TRBV6-5 to TRBJ1-6; D gene uncertain. Germline CDR1 reads MNHEY; CDR2 reads SVGAGI. V was pared by 8 bases and J by 10 bases, with 18 bases between. This CDR3 has 14 amino acids.